This T cell receptor beta chain was obtained from a study of blood T cell repertoires in COVID-19. Study details: Collection of acute and convalescent COVID-19 samples took place in the United States, Italy and Spain.

Seattle patients were enrolled during active infection and followed longitudinally. Germline CDR1 reads SGHRS; CDR2 reads YFSETQ. The CDR3 consists of 17 residues. Trimming removed 0 bases at V and 0 bases at J, with 14 bases between. In the authors' methods: The assay estimated nucleated cells by amplifying reference gene primers. The method was immunoSEQ multiplex PCR; TCRdb's version includes in-frame clones alone and lacks a portion of them. Clonal size and the V and J genes are those of that table, whereas D and trimming came from the DNA. Of 150,000 to 250,000 clones in the sample, about 93% are singletons; the top ten hold 0.76%.

The V call is TRBV5-1, the J call TRBJ2-3, with D perhaps TRBD2 (6 bases). Sequenced material: peripheral blood. This sequence originates from a man aged 25-45 years with COVID-19, enrolled during active disease. The CDR3 is CASSLVLKGTSTDTQYF. CDR3 in DNA: TGCGCCAGCAGCTTGGTTTTGAAGGGGACTAGCACAGATACGCAGTATTTT.